This T cell receptor beta chain emerged from a study of T cell repertoires in cytomegalovirus infection. The wider study: CMV epitopes, recently identified HLA-C-restricted and well-studied HLA-B-restricted, were used.

TCRdb used MiXCR to reprocess the reads, holding one entry per CDR3 protein. In the table there are some 920,000 distinct CDR3 sequences, about a third of which are singletons. Note on this clonotype: Its antigen is not identified.

This specimen consisted of cultured CD8+ T cells from PBMCs, obtained from culture after CMV antigen stimulation. The sequence derives from a human donor in good health (CMV status not recorded). Some clones in this sample may be carry-over from other donors' samples.

CDR3 region: CASSQRDKNTEAFF. CDR3 in DNA: TGCGCCAGCAGCCAACGAGACAAGAACACTGAAGCTTTCTTT. The rearrangement joins TRBV4-1 to TRBJ1-1; D remains ambiguous. The germline CDR1 and CDR2 sequences are MGHRA and YSYEKL. This CDR3 is built from 14 residues. V was clipped by 2 bases and J by 1 base, with 8 bases between them.